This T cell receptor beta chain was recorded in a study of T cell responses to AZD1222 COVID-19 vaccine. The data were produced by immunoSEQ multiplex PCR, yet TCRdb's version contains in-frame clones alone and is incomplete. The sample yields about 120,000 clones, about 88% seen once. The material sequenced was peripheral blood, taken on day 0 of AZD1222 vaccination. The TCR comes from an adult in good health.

CDR3 region: CSARPGETQYF. Written as DNA, the CDR3 is TGCAGTGCTAGACCGGGGGAGACCCAGTACTTC. The chain recombines TRBV20-1 with TRBJ2-5, with D tentatively TRBD2 (5 bases). Germline values: CDR1 DFQATT, CDR2 SNEGSKA (reference sequence). CDR3 length: 11 amino acids. V was shortened by 2 bases and J by 5 bases, with 6 bases between the two germline ends.